Presented here are 27 T cell receptor beta chains from one specimen sequenced in a study of T cell changes during pregnancy in multiple sclerosis. Measured with immunoSEQ multiplex PCR; TCRdb has only the in-frame clones, and not every one. Of 46,000 or so clones listed, approximately 92% were seen once; the top ten hold about 4%. This specimen was CD8+ T cells from peripheral blood mononuclear cells, taken after pregnancy. These receptors came from a female donor with multiple sclerosis, enrolled in a pregnancy study.

This clone was observed a single time. The junction shows a germline mismatch at one end, possibly a read error. The J gene is TRBJ1-2, the V gene TRBV7-9; D is possibly TRBD1 (5 bases). CDR1 SEHNR and CDR2 FQNEAQ come from the germline V gene (reference sequence). The CDR3 length is 12 residues. This chain's CDR3 is CASSLMGQSPNF. CDR3 DNA: TGTGCCAGCAGCTTAATGGGGCAGAGCCCTAACTTC.

CDR3 region: CASSPPPATGTDTQYF. CDR3 sequence (DNA): TGTGCCAGCTCACCACCGCCAGCGACAGGCACAGATACGCAGTATTTT. The V call is TRBV18, the J call TRBJ2-3; D may be TRBD1 (5 bases). The germline CDR1 and CDR2 sequences are KGHSH and LQKENI. The CDR3 spans 16 residues. With 0 bases removed from V and 1 base from J, the gap between germline ends came to 11 bases.

The chain links TRBV7-7 to TRBJ2-2; 8 bases map to TRBD1. The V gene's germline CDR1 is SSHAT and CDR2 FNYEAQ (reference sequence). Unmatched junction bases numbered 5, after V lost 1 base and J lost 4 bases. The CDR3 contains 16 residues. CDR3 residues: CASSLGTGFSTGELFF. In DNA, the CDR3 is TGTGCCAGCAGCTTAGGGACAGGGTTTAGCACCGGGGAGCTGTTTTTT.

The chain uses TRBV7-9 and TRBJ1-6, with a tentative D call TRBD1 (6 bases). CDR3 length equals 15 residues. The ends were cut back, 5 bases at V and 10 bases at J, with 18 bases in the middle. The germline gives CDR1 SEHNR, CDR2 FQNEAQ (reference sequence). The CDR3 region has the DNA TGTGCCAGCAGCATCACTACAGGGAGTGGCTCACCCCTCCACTTT. It specifies CASSITTGSGSPLHF.

The gene calls are TRBV7-2 and TRBJ2-7, with 12 nucleotides matching TRBD1. V was pared by 5 bases and J by 4 bases, with 6 bases of the junction left unmatched. The V gene's germline CDR1 is SGHTA and CDR2 FQGNSA. This CDR3 has 15 amino acids. CDR3 in amino acids: CASSTGQGAPYEQYF. The CDR3 coding sequence is TGTGCCAGCAGCACGGGACAGGGGGCGCCGTACGAGCAGTACTTC.

In this sample, this clone turned up once. This sequence joins TRBV4-3 and TRBJ2-5, with D perhaps matching TRBD2 (5 bases). Germline V gives CDR1 LGHNA, CDR2 YSLEER. Trimming removed 1 base from V and 2 bases from J, with 14 bases in between. CDR3 length: 16 amino acids. This chain's CDR3 is CASSQVASSGQETQYF. The CDR3 DNA reads as TGCGCCAGCAGCCAAGTAGCTAGTTCGGGACAAGAGACCCAGTACTTC.

In this sample, this clone turned up once. The chain recombines TRBV12-5 with TRBJ1-1; D gene ambiguous. V was cut by 7 bases and J by 7 bases, with 16 bases left in between. Germline CDR1 LGHNT, CDR2 FRNRAP. This CDR3 has 13 residues. In DNA form, the CDR3 reads TGTGCTAGTGATAGAGTCCTTAACGATGAAGCTTTCTTT. Translating it yields CASDRVLNDEAFF.

The rearrangement links TRBV5-1 to TRBJ2-7; unclear D gene. The V end was cut by 5 bases, the J end by 3 bases, with 12 bases between. CDR3 length: 13 amino acids. CDR1 is SGHRS and CDR2 is YFSETQ in the germline V gene. The CDR3 DNA sequence: TGCGCCAGCAGGCCCCTTGAGAGCTACGAGCAGTACTTC. As protein: CASRPLESYEQYF. The full variable domain, completed using reference TRBV5-1 and TRBJ2-7, is KAGVTQTPRYLIKTRGQQVTLSCSPISGHRSVSWYQQTPGQGLQFLFEYFSETQRNKGNFPGRFSGRQFSNSRSEMNVSTLELGDSALYLCASRPLESYEQYFGPGTRLTVT.

The rearrangement uses TRBV7-9 and TRBJ2-7; 7 bases map to TRBD1. J lost 0 bases, V lost 7 bases, and 9 bases had no gene match. Germline loops: CDR1 SEHNR, CDR2 FQNEAQ (reference sequence). The CDR3 consists of 15 residues. DNA for the CDR3: TGTGCCAGCAAAAATGGACAGGCACTCTCCTACGAGCAGTACTTC. Encoded protein: CASKNGQALSYEQYF.

V and J are TRBV27 and TRBJ2-7; D is unclear. Germline loops: CDR1 MNHEY, CDR2 SMNVEV (reference sequence). V was cut by 4 bases and J by 2 bases, with 9 bases left in between. The CDR3 contains 13 residues. The CDR3 nucleotides are TGTGCCAGCAGTTCACGGGTCCCCTACGAGCAGTACTTC. This sequence encodes CASSSRVPYEQYF.

V gene TRBV7-9 combines with J gene TRBJ2-7; TRBD2 might be the D (5 bases). This CDR3 contains 14 residues. V gave up 2 bases and J gave up 3 bases, with 11 bases separating them. Per the germline V gene, CDR1 is SEHNR and CDR2 is FQNEAQ (reference sequence). CDR3 sequence (DNA): TGTGCCAGCAGCTTATCCGGGGTGGACTACGAGCAGTACTTC. It translates to CASSLSGVDYEQYF.

The chain couples TRBV5-6 to TRBJ2-7, with D perhaps matching TRBD1 (6 bases). CDR1 is SGHDT and CDR2 is YYEEEE in the germline V gene. The ends were cut back, 0 bases at V and 2 bases at J, with 15 bases in the middle. The CDR3 covers 16 residues. DNA for the CDR3: TGTGCCAGCAGCTTGGGGGGTGGGGGCAGACCCTACGAGCAGTACTTC. This translates into CASSLGGGGRPYEQYF.

Of note for this clone: A junction end diverges from the germline sequence, so it may reflect a read error. CDR3 region: CASSLSRGNKHYGYTF. The CDR3 coding sequence is TGTGCCAGCAGCTTATCACGGGGGAACAAACACTATGGCTACACCTTC. The V call is TRBV27, the J call TRBJ1-2; perhaps TRBD1 as D (5 bases). CDR1 and CDR2 (germline): MNHEY, SMNVEV (reference sequence). The CDR3 is 16 amino acids.

V gene TRBV9 combines with J gene TRBJ2-3; 7 positions match TRBD2. Germline V gene data show CDR1 as SGDLS and CDR2 as YYNGEE. The CDR3 sequence is 18 residues long. The V segment lost 7 bases and the J segment 2 bases; nucleotides outside the gene matches: 19. The DNA for the CDR3 is TGTGCCAGCTCGGCAGGGCCGGCGCCGGGAGGACCCACAGATACGCAGTATTTT. Its translation: CASSAGPAPGGPTDTQYF.

The chain carries TRBV14 and TRBJ2-2; 7 bases match TRBD1. Germline trimming cut 0 bases from V and 5 bases from J; bases unmatched to any gene: 6. The CDR3 extends over 16 amino acids. Germline V CDR1 and CDR2: SGHDN, FVKESK. The CDR3 region is CASSQDSDRVTGELFF. The CDR3 coding sequence is TGTGCCAGCAGCCAAGATAGCGACAGGGTGACCGGGGAGCTGTTTTTT.

This clone was seen only once. V usage is TRBV6-1 and J usage is TRBJ1-5; the D gene is possibly TRBD1 (5 bases). The length of the CDR3 is 14 residues. Germline values: CDR1 MNHNS, CDR2 SASEGT. V dropped 0 bases and J dropped 4 bases, with 7 bases sitting between them. The DNA of the CDR3 is TGTGCCAGCAGTGAAGCGGGGGGTAATCAGCCCCAGCATTTT. It specifies CASSEAGGNQPQHF.

The J gene is TRBJ1-2, the V gene TRBV5-5; maybe TRBD1 (5 bases). V shed 1 base and J shed 5 bases, with 15 bases lying between them. CDR3 length equals 15 residues. CDR1 SGHKS and CDR2 YYEKEE come from the germline V gene (reference sequence). For the CDR3, the DNA is TGTGCCAGCAGCTTGACAGGTGATGGGCTTTATGGCTACACCTTC. The encoded protein is CASSLTGDGLYGYTF.

This chain uses TRBV9 with TRBJ2-3; 7 bases are shared with TRBD1. The CDR3 length is 17 residues. From germline, CDR1 is SGDLS and CDR2 YYNGEE. Trimming took 0 bases from V and 6 from J; bases not matched to a gene: 13. The CDR3 protein is CASSVALQQGLRDTQYF. The DNA for the CDR3 is TGTGCCAGCAGCGTAGCCTTACAACAGGGGCTTAGGGATACGCAGTATTTT.

V gene TRBV4-1 combines with J gene TRBJ1-1; possible D gene TRBD1, 6 bases. The CDR3 contains 13 residues. The germline V and J ends were trimmed by 10 bases and 0 bases, with 12 bases remaining between them. Germline V gene lookup returns CDR1 MGHRA and CDR2 YSYEKL. The CDR3 region has the DNA TGCGCCACCCAAAAGGGGGTGAACACTGAAGCTTTCTTT. Amino acid sequence: CATQKGVNTEAFF.

The rearrangement joins TRBV5-5 to TRBJ1-1, with 9 bases that match TRBD1. CDR1 and CDR2 (germline): SGHKS, YYEKEE (reference sequence). This CDR3 comprises 17 residues. J was trimmed by 3 bases and V by 7 bases; bases with no gene match: 16. CDR3 nucleotides: TGTGCCAGCTCCTCTAAAGGGACAGGGTATTTGGACACTGAAGCTTTCTTT. This gives the protein CASSSKGTGYLDTEAFF.

This rearrangement joins TRBV5-4 to TRBJ2-5; TRBD1 agrees at 9 bases. The CDR3 totals 16 residues. In germline, CDR1 is SGHNT, CDR2 YYREEE (reference sequence). J was trimmed by 0 bases and V by 4 bases; bases with no gene match: 7. The CDR3 here is CASSQQGAVDQETQYF. CDR3 sequence (DNA): TGTGCCAGCAGCCAACAGGGGGCGGTCGACCAAGAGACCCAGTACTTC.

In nucleotides, the CDR3 is TGTGCCAGCAGTTTAAGTATGATAGCGGGGGGGATTTCCTACGAGCAGTACTTC. Its protein product is CASSLSMIAGGISYEQYF. V usage is TRBV27 and J usage is TRBJ2-7, with 11 bases aligning to TRBD2. V lost 2 bases to trimming and J lost 1 base; unmatched junction nucleotides: 10. Germline CDR1 and CDR2: MNHEY and SMNVEV (reference sequence). The CDR3 is made up of 18 amino acids.

The rearrangement uses TRBV9 and TRBJ1-1; tentatively, D is TRBD1 (6 bases). The CDR3 loop spans 13 amino acids. Germline V gene lookup returns CDR1 SGDLS and CDR2 YYNGEE. V lost 3 bases and J 4 bases, leaving 10 bases between the germline ends. As DNA, the CDR3 is TGTGCCAGCAGCGAAACGGACAGCACTGAAGCTTTCTTT. Residues: CASSETDSTEAFF.

The genes are TRBV11-2 and TRBJ2-7; tentatively, D is TRBD1 (6 bases). V was trimmed by 1 base and J by 3 bases, leaving 7 bases between them. The germline V gene encodes CDR1 SGHAT and CDR2 FQNNGV. The CDR3 is 13 residues long. The CDR3 bases are TGTGCCAGCAGCTTAGGGGACAACTACGAGCAGTACTTC. Translation: CASSLGDNYEQYF.

The chain recombines TRBV7-2 with TRBJ2-5; maybe TRBD2 (6 bases). V shed 4 bases and J shed 5 bases, with 20 bases lying between them. Germline-derived CDR1 and CDR2 are SGHTA and FQGNSA. This CDR3 spans 16 amino acids. CDR3 in DNA: TGTGCCAGCAGCTCCTCAGGCGGGGTGAGAGGGGAGACCCAGTACTTC. Its protein product is CASSSSGGVRGETQYF.

The chain is built from TRBV29-1 and TRBJ2-1, with D hard to call. The V gene's germline CDR1 is SQVTM and CDR2 ANQGSEA. V gave up 7 bases and J gave up 5 bases, with 3 bases separating them. The CDR3 runs 9 residues. The CDR3 here is CSGDNEQFF. DNA of the CDR3: TGCAGCGGAGACAATGAGCAGTTCTTC.

The chain links TRBV5-1 to TRBJ2-5; 8 nucleotides line up with TRBD2. Germline loops: CDR1 SGHRS, CDR2 YFSETQ. CDR3 length: 16 residues. V dropped 4 bases and J dropped 7; count of bases not matched to a gene: 15. The CDR3: CASSPAVQRELGTQYF. CDR3 in DNA: TGCGCCAGCAGCCCGGCTGTTCAGCGGGAGTTAGGGACCCAGTACTTC. Together with reference TRBV5-1 and TRBJ2-5, the CDR3 gives the full variable domain: KAGVTQTPRYLIKTRGQQVTLSCSPISGHRSVSWYQQTPGQGLQFLFEYFSETQRNKGNFPGRFSGRQFSNSRSEMNVSTLELGDSALYLCASSPAVQRELGTQYFGPGTRLLVL.